These 4 T cell receptor beta chains were all obtained from the same sample, sequenced in a study of T cell repertoires in cytomegalovirus infection. TCRdb ran MiXCR on the reads and lists one entry per CDR3 protein. The table lists some 920,000 distinct CDR3 sequences, approximately 33% of them singletons, with roughly an eighth in the top ten. These receptors have no known antigen. The sample in question was cultured CD8+ T cells from PBMCs, obtained from culture after CMV antigen stimulation. These receptors were obtained from a human donor in good health (CMV status not recorded). Some clones in this sample may be carry-over from other donors' samples.

The V call is TRBV4-1, the J call TRBJ1-5, with TRBD1 matching over 8 bases. Trimming took 3 bases from V and 4 from J; bases not matched to a gene: 5. The CDR3 loop spans 15 amino acids. Looked up from germline, CDR1 is MGHRA and CDR2 is YSYEKL. CDR3 DNA sequence: TGCGCCAGCAGCCAGGGACAGGTTGTTAATCAGCCCCAGCATTTT. This gives the protein CASSQGQVVNQPQHF.

This clonotype has only a few counts. The chain joins TRBV28 to TRBJ1-6, with D tentatively TRBD1 (5 bases). The CDR3 is 16 residues long. The V end was cut by 3 bases, the J end by 13 bases, with 22 bases between. Germline V gene sequence: CDR1 MDHEN, CDR2 SYDVKM. The CDR3 bases are TGTGCCAGCAGTTTCCGCCAGGACGGTCTGGGGGGTCCCCTCCACTTT. This sequence encodes CASSFRQDGLGGPLHF.

This sequence joins TRBV3-1 and TRBJ2-7; possible D gene TRBD1, 6 bases. Germline-derived CDR1 and CDR2 are LGHDT and YNNKEL (reference sequence). The CDR3 contains 15 residues. The V end was cut by 4 bases, the J end by 3 bases, with 16 bases between. CDR3 in amino acids: CASSRDTGLGYEQYF. CDR3 in DNA: TGTGCCAGCAGCCGAGATACAGGGTTGGGCTACGAGCAGTACTTC.

The chain combines TRBV7-9 with TRBJ1-5; D is possibly TRBD1 (6 bases). Trimming took off 5 bases at V and 5 bases at J, with 16 bases between the two ends. The length of the CDR3 is 15 residues. Germline CDR1 reads SEHNR; CDR2 reads FQNEAQ (reference sequence). For the CDR3, the DNA is TGTGCCAGCAGCCTGGACAGTTGGACTTATCAGCCCCAGCATTTT. Its translation: CASSLDSWTYQPQHF. The full variable domain, rest sourced from reference TRBV7-9 and TRBJ1-5, is DTGVSQNPRHKITKRGQNVTFRCDPISEHNRLYWYRQTLGQGPEFLTYFQNEAQLEKSRLLSDRFSAERPKGSFSTLEIQRTEQGDSAMYLCASSLDSWTYQPQHFGDGTRLSIL.